Presented here are 21 T cell receptor beta chains from one specimen sequenced in a study of T cell responses to AZD1222 COVID-19 vaccine. The data were produced by immunoSEQ multiplex PCR, yet TCRdb's version contains in-frame clones alone and is incomplete. Of 110,000 to 150,000 clones in the sample, around 90% were seen once. The sample here was peripheral blood, taken on day 0 of AZD1222 vaccination. These receptors were collected from an adult in good health.

The J gene is TRBJ1-6, the V gene TRBV6-8, with 8 bases fitting TRBD1. From germline, CDR1 is MNHGY and CDR2 SAAAGT. The ends lost 0 bases at V and 7 bases at J; junction bases unmatched: 17. This CDR3 spans 20 amino acids. In DNA form, the CDR3 reads TGTGCCAGCAGTTACTCGATGGGCCCCCGCAGGGGGCGTAGGAATTCACCCCTCCACTTT. This gives the protein CASSYSMGPRRGRRNSPLHF.

This clone has more than one count but fewer than ten. Germline and junction disagree at one end, which may indicate a read error. The rearrangement links TRBV18 to TRBJ2-5; 9 bases are a match to TRBD2. The CDR3 is made up of 17 amino acids. Germline V gene sequence: CDR1 KGHSH, CDR2 LQKENI. The CDR3 nucleotides read TGTGCCAGCTCACCACGGCGGACTAGCGCCTTCCAAGAGGCCCAGTACTTC. Residues: CASSPRRTSAFQEAQYF.

The chain links TRBV5-5 to TRBJ1-6; 9 bases map to TRBD1. Trimming removed 0 bases from V and 6 bases from J; junction bases left unmatched: 4. Looked up from germline, CDR1 is SGHKS and CDR2 is YYEKEE (reference sequence). CDR3 length: 16 amino acids. The DNA of the CDR3 is TGTGCCAGCAGCTTGGAAGGGACAGGGTTTAATTCACCCCTCCACTTT. Translation gives CASSLEGTGFNSPLHF.

This chain uses TRBV29-1 with TRBJ2-3; 8 bases fit TRBD1. With 6 bases clipped from V and 4 bases from J, the junction kept 9 bases outside the gene matches. The CDR3 runs 14 residues. Germline V gene lookup returns CDR1 SQVTM and CDR2 ANQGSEA. The CDR3 protein is CSVGGRGLADTQYF. The DNA of the CDR3 is TGCAGCGTAGGGGGCAGGGGGCTCGCAGATACGCAGTATTTT.

The chain uses TRBV12-1 and TRBJ1-1. TRBV12-1 is deemed a pseudogene. The CDR3 sequence is 16 residues long. In nucleotides, the CDR3 is TGTGCCAGCAGCTTTTTCTCTGAACCGGTGAGCACTGAAGCTTTCTTT. Protein product: CASSFFSEPVSTEAFF.

The V and J genes are TRBV7-8 and TRBJ2-1, with TRBD2 identical over 10 bases. J lost 6 bases, V lost 1 base, and 3 bases had no gene match. The CDR3 spans 15 residues. CDR1 is SGHVS and CDR2 is FQNEAQ in the germline V gene. In nucleotides, the CDR3 is TGTGCCAGCAGCTTAGGGACTAGCGGACTCAATGAGCAGTTCTTC. Translating it yields CASSLGTSGLNEQFF. The whole variable domain, filled in from reference TRBV7-8 and TRBJ2-1, reads GAGVSQSPRYKVAKRGQDVALRCDPISGHVSLFWYQQALGQGPEFLTYFQNEAQLDKSGLPSDRFFAERPEGSVSTLKIQRTQQEDSAVYLCASSLGTSGLNEQFFGPGTRLTVL.

This sequence joins TRBV28 and TRBJ1-2; weak D call: TRBD1 (5 bases). The CDR3 extends over 14 amino acids. The V gene lost 3 bases and the J gene lost 0 bases, with 8 bases spanning the gap. Germline CDR1 MDHEN, CDR2 SYDVKM. In DNA, the CDR3 is TGTGCCAGCAGTTTCAGAGGGGCTAACTATGGCTACACCTTC. It encodes CASSFRGANYGYTF.

This sequence joins TRBV18 and TRBJ1-3, with D uncertain. Germline V CDR1 and CDR2: KGHSH, LQKENI. Trimming took off 5 bases at V and 8 bases at J, with 13 bases between the two ends. CDR3 size: 13 residues. In DNA form, the CDR3 reads TGTGCCAGCTCATTCACCCGAGCGGACACCATATATTTT. This gives the protein CASSFTRADTIYF.

The chain combines TRBV3-1 (or the pseudogene TRBV3-2) with TRBJ2-2, with D tentatively TRBD1 (6 bases). V was trimmed by 7 bases and J by 1 base, leaving 10 bases between them. The CDR3 has 14 amino acids. From germline, CDR1 is LGHDT and CDR2 YNNKEL (reference sequence). CDR3 protein: CASMRTENTGELFF. The CDR3, as DNA: TGTGCCAGCATGCGGACAGAGAACACCGGGGAGCTGTTTTTT.

The V call is TRBV9, the J call TRBJ1-6; TRBD1 matches 8 bases. CDR1 and CDR2 from the germline V gene are SGDLS and YYNGEE. Trimming cost V 1 base and J 10 bases; bases outside gene matches: 7. The CDR3 runs to 15 residues. The CDR3 nucleotides are TGTGCCAGCAGCGTAAAACAGGGGGGAGACTCACCCCTCCACTTT. Translation gives CASSVKQGGDSPLHF.

The chain employs TRBV4-1 and TRBJ1-5, with D tentatively TRBD1 (5 bases). The CDR3 consists of 15 residues. Germline loops: CDR1 MGHRA, CDR2 YSYEKL. Trimming stripped 0 bases from V and 8 bases from J, with 14 bases between. CDR3 nucleotides: TGCGCCAGCAGCCAAGATAGATACCAAGGGGAGCCCCAGCATTTT. Its protein is CASSQDRYQGEPQHF.

The chain carries TRBV2 and TRBJ2-7; 12 nucleotides agree with TRBD1. CDR3 length: 13 residues. V trimming: 9 bases; J trimming: 5 bases; junction bases outside the gene matches: 5. From germline, CDR1 is SNHLY and CDR2 FYNNEI. CDR3 protein: CARGTGGFDEQYF. CDR3 nucleotides: TGTGCCAGGGGGACAGGGGGCTTTGACGAGCAGTACTTC. The full variable domain, with the rest looked up from reference TRBV2 and TRBJ2-7, is EPEVTQTPSHQVTQMGQEVILRCVPISNHLYFYWYRQILGQKVEFLVSFYNNEISEKSEIFDDQFSVERPDGSNFTLKIRSTKLEDSAMYFCARGTGGFDEQYFGPGTRLTVT.

The CDR3 loop is CASSQDLLYNEQFF. CDR3 nucleotides: TGCGCCAGCAGCCAAGATCTGCTCTACAATGAGCAGTTCTTC. The V call is TRBV4-3, the J call TRBJ2-1; D is unresolved. V lost 0 bases, J lost 3 bases, and 6 bases lay in between. The CDR3 contains 14 residues. The germline CDR1 and CDR2 sequences are LGHNA and YSLEER.

CDR3 nucleotide sequence: TGCGCCAGCAGCCAAGGCGGGGCTGGCTACACCTTC. It is translated as CASSQGGAGYTF. The V and J genes are TRBV4-1 and TRBJ1-2; D possibly corresponds to TRBD1 (5 bases). With 1 base removed from V and 7 bases from J, the gap between germline ends came to 7 bases. The CDR3 is made up of 12 amino acids. CDR1 is MGHRA, CDR2 YSYEKL, per germline.

CDR3 in amino acids: CASSLAASKAYEQYF. For the CDR3, the DNA is TGTGCCAGCAGCTTGGCGGCTAGCAAGGCCTACGAGCAGTACTTC. The J gene is TRBJ2-7, the V gene TRBV5-4; D might be TRBD2 (5 bases). The CDR3 has 15 residues. Germline-derived CDR1 and CDR2 are SGHNT and YYREEE (reference sequence). V was clipped by 0 bases and J by 2 bases, with 12 bases between them.

The chain carries TRBV5-1 and TRBJ2-5, with 8 bases identical to TRBD1. CDR3 length equals 14 residues. With V trimmed by 8 bases and J by 5 bases, 11 bases remained unmatched. In germline, CDR1 is SGHRS, CDR2 YFSETQ. The chain's CDR3 is CASRWGTGAETQYF. The CDR3 bases are TGCGCCAGTCGCTGGGGGACAGGCGCGGAGACCCAGTACTTC.

The gene calls are TRBV10-3 and TRBJ1-1; the D gene is possibly TRBD1 (5 bases). Germline loops: CDR1 ENHRY, CDR2 SYGVKD. The CDR3 spans 14 residues. V gave up 0 bases and J gave up 11 bases, with 16 bases separating them. The CDR3 sequence is CAISESNIRGDAFF. The CDR3, as DNA: TGTGCCATCAGTGAGTCGAATATACGGGGGGACGCTTTCTTT.

Only a few counts were recorded for this clone. V usage is TRBV2 and J usage is TRBJ1-5, with TRBD1 matching over 10 bases. Germline CDR1 SNHLY, CDR2 FYNNEI. CDR3 size: 15 residues. Trimming removed 6 bases from V and 5 bases from J; junction bases left unmatched: 7. The CDR3 is CASSVGDRGDQPQHF. The CDR3 nucleotides read TGTGCCAGCAGCGTGGGGGACAGGGGAGATCAGCCCCAGCATTTT.

The chain carries TRBV11-3 and TRBJ1-1; TRBD1 aligns across 8 bases. The CDR3 covers 16 residues. V lost 5 bases and J lost 5; bases outside the gene matches: 13. Germline V gene sequence: CDR1 SGHNT, CDR2 YENEEA. The CDR3 DNA reads as TGTGCCAGCAGCGCTCGGACAGGGTCAGGAAGGACTGAAGCTTTCTTT. Translated, it gives CASSARTGSGRTEAFF.

The DNA of the CDR3 is TGTGCCAGCAGCCAAGTGGGTTACTACGAGCAGTACTTC. Translated, it gives CASSQVGYYEQYF. The V and J genes are TRBV6-5 and TRBJ2-7, with D uncertain. Germline CDR1 and CDR2: MNHEY and SVGAGI. Trimming removed 6 bases from V and 3 bases from J, with 12 bases in between. The CDR3 runs to 13 residues.

V usage is TRBV25-1 and J usage is TRBJ1-6; 7 bases align to TRBD1. Germline CDR1 reads MGHDK; CDR2 reads SYGVNS. V was pared by 6 bases and J by 6 bases, with 11 bases of the junction left unmatched. CDR3 length: 16 residues. In DNA form, the CDR3 reads TGTGCCAGCAGGGGGGCGACAGGGATTCGTAATTCACCCCTCCACTTT. It is translated as CASRGATGIRNSPLHF.